Sequencing of this T cell receptor beta chain was carried out in a study of blood T cell repertoires in COVID-19 (dated by TCRdb to the early 2020s). Background on the whole study: Samples from collaborators originated in the United States, Italy and Spain and spanned both the acute and convalescent phases of COVID-19. HLA class I and class II types, where available, came from metadata supplied by the sample provider rather than from assay-based typing. The samples were drawn from two sources: the first 160 participants of the ongoing ImmuneRACE study, and 1,200 or so subjects contributed by 6 global collaborators. The repertoires were made available in a free public database intended to serve as a resource for research on the immune response to SARS-CoV-2. Nearly every sample came with metadata listing a de-identified subject ID, COVID-19 status, age in years and sex. The dataset comprised deeply sampled blood TCRbeta repertoires from subjects exposed to, actively infected with, or recovered from COVID-19. The prospective study material was composed of cDNA or gDNA derived from T cells, B-cell-depleted T cells, or PBMCs. General study outcomes and caveats: The quantity of clinical and demographic metadata differed by source and by participant and was supplied without curation.

In the case of this clone: Its antigen is not yet known. No base qualities exist here, and no much larger clone lies one base off it.

TCRbeta CDR3 regions were amplified from genomic DNA using the immunoSEQ Assay, a bias-controlled multiplex PCR. Under the source paper's analysis protocol: Nucleated cell counts per sample were estimated from amplification of reference gene primers within the assay. Sequence reads were collapsed and filtered to measure the absolute abundance of every unique TCRbeta CDR3 rearrangement. For each sample, productive Simpson clonality was calculated as the square root of Simpson's diversity index across productive rearrangements. The source is immuneACCESS, and TCRdb retained only in-frame sequences with V and J called. Part of the clones is not carried over; for the studies checked, unresolved V genes explain less than half of this, and the remainder is unexplained. That table is the source of V, J and clone size, and D and trimming were worked out from the DNA. The sample includes about 250,000 clones, with over 80% observed a single time. Of the sample, around 30% is held by the ten largest clones.

Collaborating institutions collected whole blood in K2EDTA tubes following their own protocols. For TCRbeta analysis, collaborators shipped samples in one of three forms: frozen whole blood, isolated PBMCs, or DNA extracted from either of those sample types. V drops 5 bases and J drops 4 bases, leaving 26 bases in between. According to the germline V gene, CDR1 reads MNHEY and CDR2 reads SVGEGT. From the cysteine up to the phenylalanine, the CDR3 has a length of 18 residues. Just CDR3 DNA is preserved here, 54 bases in frame from base 1. The sequenced sample was peripheral blood. The sequence links TRBV6-2 or TRBV6-3 to TRBJ1-2; a tentative D call is TRBD1 (6 bases match). The sequence derives from a man aged 40-49 years with acute or convalescent COVID-19. The CDR3 reads as follows: CASSRFRDLQQGGYGYTF. The nucleotide sequence is TGTGCCAGCAGTCGTTTCCGGGACCTCCAACAAGGGGGCTATGGCTACACCTTC.